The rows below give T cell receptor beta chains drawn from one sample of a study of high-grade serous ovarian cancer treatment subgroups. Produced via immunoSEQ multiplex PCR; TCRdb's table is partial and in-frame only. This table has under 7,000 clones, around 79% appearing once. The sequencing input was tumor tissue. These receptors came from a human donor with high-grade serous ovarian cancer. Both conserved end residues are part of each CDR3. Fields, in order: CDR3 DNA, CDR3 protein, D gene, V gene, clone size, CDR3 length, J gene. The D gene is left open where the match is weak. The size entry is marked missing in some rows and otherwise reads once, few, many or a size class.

CDR3nt: TGTGCCAGCACCGGTGGGGGGGGTACTACAGATACGCAGTATTTT; CDR3aa: CASTGGGGTTDTQYF; d_gene: TRBD2; v_gene: TRBV5-4; abundance: .; len: 15; j_gene: TRBJ2-3
CDR3nt: TGTGCCAGCAGCTTTAGCAGCTCTCGGGAAAAACTGTTTTTT; CDR3aa: CASSFSSSREKLFF; d_gene: .; v_gene: TRBV7-9; abundance: few; len: 14; j_gene: TRBJ1-4
CDR3nt: TGTGCCAGCAGTGGATATAAGGGGGGACATTCGCCCCTCCACTTT; CDR3aa: CASSGYKGGHSPLHF; d_gene: .; v_gene: TRBV25-1; abundance: .; len: 15; j_gene: TRBJ1-6
CDR3nt: TGTGCCAGCAGCGTAGGACAGGCGGAGGAGACCCAGTACTTC; CDR3aa: CASSVGQAEETQYF; d_gene: .; v_gene: TRBV9; abundance: .; len: 14; j_gene: TRBJ2-5
CDR3nt: TGTGCCAGCAGCCAGAATATAGGTCTAGGCAATGAGCAGTTCTTC; CDR3aa: CASSQNIGLGNEQFF; d_gene: .; v_gene: TRBV4-2; abundance: .; len: 15; j_gene: TRBJ2-1
CDR3nt: TGTGCCAGCAGCCCTGGGGGCCCGGGGGCCAACGTCCTGACTTTC; CDR3aa: CASSPGGPGANVLTF; d_gene: .; v_gene: TRBV7-3; abundance: .; len: 15; j_gene: TRBJ2-6
CDR3nt: TGTGCCAGCAGTGAACACTTTGGACAGGGGCGCACTGAAGCTTTCTTT; CDR3aa: CASSEHFGQGRTEAFF; d_gene: TRBD1; v_gene: TRBV6-1; abundance: once; len: 16; j_gene: TRBJ1-1
CDR3nt: TGTGCCAGCAGCGTAGTGGACACAGACAATGAGCAGTTCTTC; CDR3aa: CASSVVDTDNEQFF; d_gene: .; v_gene: TRBV9; abundance: .; len: 14; j_gene: TRBJ2-1
CDR3nt: TGTGCCAGCAGTCCACAGGGGAAGAGTCAGCCCCAGCATTTT; CDR3aa: CASSPQGKSQPQHF; d_gene: TRBD1; v_gene: TRBV27; abundance: few; len: 14; j_gene: TRBJ1-5
CDR3nt: TGTGCCAGCAGCTTTGGACAGGGCGACAATGAGCAGTTCTTC; CDR3aa: CASSFGQGDNEQFF; d_gene: TRBD1; v_gene: TRBV5-4; abundance: .; len: 14; j_gene: TRBJ2-1
CDR3nt: TGCGCCAGCAGCTTGTTTGCAGGGGCGACTGGGGCCAACGTCCTGACTTTC; CDR3aa: CASSLFAGATGANVLTF; d_gene: .; v_gene: TRBV5-1; abundance: .; len: 17; j_gene: TRBJ2-6